This TCR beta chain was observed in a study of T cell responses to AZD1222 COVID-19 vaccine. Study-wide points: Reports indicate that nearly half of spike-specific TCRs are directed at unmutated variant regions. Spike was spanned by vaccine-associated CD4 TCRs, which were dominant at 160-218 and 743-854. Repertoire collection took place solely once the T cell response had peaked.

The CDR3 sequence is 15 residues long. From germline, CDR1 is SEHNR and CDR2 FQNEAQ (reference sequence). Trimming cost V 5 bases and J 0 bases; bases outside gene matches: 7. Comment on this clone: Its antigen remains unidentified.

Sequenced by immunoSEQ multiplex PCR; TCRdb stores in-frame clones only, minus some. The sample yields some 170,000 clones, about 91% seen once. Recipients boosted at about 4 weeks or about 12 weeks are pooled. This receptor was identified in an adult who received the AZD1222 COVID-19 vaccine. The source was peripheral blood, collected 28 days after the second AZD1222 dose. The V and J genes are TRBV7-9 and TRBJ2-7; 7 bases are a match to TRBD2. The CDR3 DNA sequence: TGTGCCAGCAGCCCTACAGCGGGGTACTCCTACGAGCAGTACTTC. Translated: CASSPTAGYSYEQYF.